These 9 T cell receptor beta chains were sequenced from one sample in a study of cytomegalovirus exposure and HLA in healthy donors. A multiplex PCR was run with 60 Vbeta primers and 13 Jbeta primers. The table came from immunoSEQ multiplex PCR; TCRdb's copy has only in-frame clones and leaves some out. The sample includes about 130,000 clones, approximately 79% seen only once; the top ten take around 7%. The material sequenced was PBMCs. The receptor source for this set is a middle-aged man in good health and CMV-seropositive.

This sequence joins TRBV6-5 and TRBJ2-7, with D possibly TRBD1 on 5 matching bases. The length of the CDR3 is 14 residues. CDR1 is MNHEY and CDR2 is SVGAGI in the germline V gene. V dropped 2 bases and J dropped 0 bases, with 8 bases sitting between them. The CDR3 sequence is CASSYEQGSYEQYF. The CDR3 bases are TGTGCCAGCAGTTACGAGCAGGGCTCCTACGAGCAGTACTTC.

V is TRBV6-1 and J is TRBJ1-5; no clear D gene. The V and J ends lost 0 bases and 3 bases respectively, with 12 bases between them. Per germline, CDR1 MNHNS and CDR2 SASEGT. CDR3 length: 16 amino acids. CDR3: CASSEALRSFNQPQHF. The CDR3 DNA is TGTGCCAGCAGTGAAGCGCTTCGGAGCTTCAATCAGCCCCAGCATTTT.

This clone came up once. This chain connects TRBV5-4 to TRBJ2-5; D is perhaps TRBD1 (6 bases). This CDR3 comprises 14 residues. Looked up from germline, CDR1 is SGHNT and CDR2 is YYREEE (reference sequence). Trimming took 0 bases from V and 5 from J, leaving 11 bases between them. The CDR3 is CASSLDREVETQYF. CDR3 coding DNA: TGTGCCAGCAGCTTGGACAGGGAAGTGGAGACCCAGTACTTC.

This clone was seen once. The V call is TRBV19, the J call TRBJ2-2, with D maybe TRBD1 (6 bases). This CDR3 contains 14 residues. The germline V gene has CDR1 LNHDA and CDR2 SQIVND (reference sequence). V was cut by 4 bases and J by 6 bases, with 12 bases left in between. The CDR3 nucleotides read TGTGCCAGTAGTACCGGGACATATCCCGGGGAGCTGTTTTTT. This translates into CASSTGTYPGELFF. The full variable domain, completed using reference TRBV19 and TRBJ2-2, is DGGITQSPKYLFRKEGQNVTLSCEQNLNHDAMYWYRQDPGQGLRLIYYSQIVNDFQKGDIAEGYSVSREKKESFPLTVTSAQKNPTAFYLCASSTGTYPGELFFGEGSRLTVL.

The V call is TRBV28, the J call TRBJ1-2; 7 positions match TRBD1. The germline gives CDR1 MDHEN, CDR2 SYDVKM. The CDR3 covers 13 residues. J was trimmed by 4 bases and V by 6 bases; bases with no gene match: 5. For the CDR3, the DNA is TGTGCCAGCAGCTCGGGACAGCTCTATGGCTACACCTTC. Translated: CASSSGQLYGYTF.

With regard to this clone: Its ends do not fully match the called genes, so a read error is possible. This sequence joins TRBV5-1 and TRBJ2-1, with 12 nucleotides matching TRBD2. Per germline, CDR1 SGHRS and CDR2 YFSETQ. The CDR3 runs 17 residues. Here the CDR3 DNA reads TGCGCCAGCAGCTTGGGCGGGACTAGCGGGTTCTACAGTGAGCAGTTCTTC. Translating gives CASSLGGTSGFYSEQFF.

This chain uses TRBV30 with TRBJ2-2; TRBD1 agrees at 8 bases. After removal of 2 bases from V and 6 bases from J, the junction contained 14 bases not matched to a gene. The CDR3 has 17 residues. Germline V gene lookup returns CDR1 GTSNPN and CDR2 SVGIG (reference sequence). The CDR3 protein is CAWSIGQGGIFAGELFF. The CDR3 region has the DNA TGTGCCTGGAGTATAGGACAGGGTGGAATATTCGCCGGGGAGCTGTTTTTT.

This chain links TRBV5-1 with TRBJ2-5, with TRBD2 matching over 7 bases. The junction had 1 base not matched to a gene; V was cut back by 4 bases and J by 1 base. The CDR3 spans 13 residues. The germline gives CDR1 SGHRS, CDR2 YFSETQ. CDR3 region: CASSGLVQETQYF. CDR3 DNA: TGCGCCAGCAGCGGACTAGTCCAAGAGACCCAGTACTTC.

This clone was counted once. The chain couples TRBV5-5 to TRBJ1-5; D ambiguous. This CDR3 has 15 residues. V was trimmed by 0 bases and J by 3 bases, leaving 10 bases between them. Germline loops: CDR1 SGHKS, CDR2 YYEKEE (reference sequence). This chain's CDR3 is CASSLGSLVNQPQHF. CDR3 DNA sequence: TGTGCCAGCAGCTTGGGGAGTCTTGTCAATCAGCCCCAGCATTTT.